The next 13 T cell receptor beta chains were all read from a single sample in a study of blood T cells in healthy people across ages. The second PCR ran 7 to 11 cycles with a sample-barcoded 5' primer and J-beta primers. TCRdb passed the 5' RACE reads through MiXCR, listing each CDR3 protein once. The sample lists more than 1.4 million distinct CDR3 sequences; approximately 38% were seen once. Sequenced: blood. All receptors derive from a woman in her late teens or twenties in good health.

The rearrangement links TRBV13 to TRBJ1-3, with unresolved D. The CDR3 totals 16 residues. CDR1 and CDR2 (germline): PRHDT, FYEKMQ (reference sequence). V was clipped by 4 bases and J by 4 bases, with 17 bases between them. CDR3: CASSYRTYEHGNTIYF. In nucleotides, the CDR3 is TGTGCCAGCAGCTATCGGACGTACGAGCACGGAAACACCATATATTTT.

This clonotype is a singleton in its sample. The CDR3 reads CASSLAGWGYTF. CDR3 DNA: TGTGCCAGCAGTTTGGCAGGGTGGGGCTACACCTTC. This chain links TRBV12-3 or TRBV12-4 with TRBJ1-2, with D possibly being TRBD1 (5 bases). V was pared by 3 bases and J by 8 bases, with 10 bases between. This CDR3 has 12 amino acids.

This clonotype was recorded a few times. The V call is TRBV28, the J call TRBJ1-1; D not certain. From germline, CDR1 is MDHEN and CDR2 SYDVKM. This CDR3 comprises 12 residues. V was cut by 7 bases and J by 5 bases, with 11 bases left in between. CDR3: CASKEERTEAFF. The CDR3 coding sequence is TGTGCCAGCAAGGAGGAGAGGACTGAAGCTTTCTTT.

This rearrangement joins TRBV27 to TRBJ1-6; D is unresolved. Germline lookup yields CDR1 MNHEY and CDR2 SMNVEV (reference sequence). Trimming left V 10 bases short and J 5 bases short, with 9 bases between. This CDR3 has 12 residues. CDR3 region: CATTGNNSPLHF. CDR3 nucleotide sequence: TGTGCCACCACGGGGAATAATTCACCCCTCCACTTT.

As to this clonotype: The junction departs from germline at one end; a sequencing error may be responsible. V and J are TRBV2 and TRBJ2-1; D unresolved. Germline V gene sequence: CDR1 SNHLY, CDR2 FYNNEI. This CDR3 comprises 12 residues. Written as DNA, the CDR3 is TGTGCCAGCAGCGAAGAGGAGCCTGAGCAGTTCTTC. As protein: CASSEEEPEQFF.

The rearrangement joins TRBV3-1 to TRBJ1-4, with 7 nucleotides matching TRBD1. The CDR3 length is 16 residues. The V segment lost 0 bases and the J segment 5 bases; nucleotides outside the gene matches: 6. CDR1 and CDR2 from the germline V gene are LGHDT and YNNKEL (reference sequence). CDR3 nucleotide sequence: TGTGCCAGCAGCCAAGATCTGACAGGGAGAAATGAAAAACTGTTTTTT. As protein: CASSQDLTGRNEKLFF.

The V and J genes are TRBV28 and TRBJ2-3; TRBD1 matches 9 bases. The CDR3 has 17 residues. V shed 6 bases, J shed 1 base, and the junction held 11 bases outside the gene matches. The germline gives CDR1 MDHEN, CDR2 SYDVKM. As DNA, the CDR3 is TGTGCCAGCAGCCAATTCCTAGGACAGGGGCGCACAGATACGCAGTATTTT. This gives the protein CASSQFLGQGRTDTQYF.

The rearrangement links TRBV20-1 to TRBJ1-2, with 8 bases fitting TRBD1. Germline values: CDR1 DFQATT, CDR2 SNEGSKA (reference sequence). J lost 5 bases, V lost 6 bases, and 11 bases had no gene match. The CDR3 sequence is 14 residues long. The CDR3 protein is CSAIPGGKHYGYTF. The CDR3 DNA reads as TGCAGTGCGATCCCAGGGGGCAAACATTATGGCTACACCTTC.

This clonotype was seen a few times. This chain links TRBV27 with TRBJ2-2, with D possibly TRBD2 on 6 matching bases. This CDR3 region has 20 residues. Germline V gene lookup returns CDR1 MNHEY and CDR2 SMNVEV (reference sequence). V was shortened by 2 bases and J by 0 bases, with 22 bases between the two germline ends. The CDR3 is CASSLPASSISGPNTGELFF. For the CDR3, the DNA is TGTGCCAGCAGTTTACCGGCCTCCTCGATTAGCGGCCCGAACACCGGGGAGCTGTTTTTT.

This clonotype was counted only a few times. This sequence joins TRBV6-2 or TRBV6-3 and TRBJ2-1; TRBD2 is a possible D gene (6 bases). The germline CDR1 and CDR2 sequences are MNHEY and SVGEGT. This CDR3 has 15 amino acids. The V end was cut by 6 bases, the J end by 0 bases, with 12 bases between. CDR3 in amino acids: CASRAGQGSYNEQFF. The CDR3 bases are TGTGCCAGCAGAGCGGGTCAGGGCTCCTACAATGAGCAGTTCTTC.

The CDR3 sequence is CASSYPQGAGTDTQYF. The CDR3 nucleotides read TGTGCCAGCAGTTACCCACAGGGGGCTGGAACAGATACGCAGTATTTT. The chain has TRBV6-6 and TRBJ2-3; 9 bases fit TRBD1. Trimming took 2 bases from V and 3 from J; bases not matched to a gene: 6. The length of the CDR3 is 16 residues. CDR1 is MNHNY, CDR2 SVGAGI, per germline (reference sequence).

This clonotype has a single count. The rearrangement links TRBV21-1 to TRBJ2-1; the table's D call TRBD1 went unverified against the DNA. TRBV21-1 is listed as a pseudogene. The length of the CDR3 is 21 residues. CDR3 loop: CASTLLLSDTRVAPGYNEQFF. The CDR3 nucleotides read TGTGCCAGCACCCTACTACTCTCGGACACACGCGTGGCGCCTGGATACAATGAGCAGTTCTTC.

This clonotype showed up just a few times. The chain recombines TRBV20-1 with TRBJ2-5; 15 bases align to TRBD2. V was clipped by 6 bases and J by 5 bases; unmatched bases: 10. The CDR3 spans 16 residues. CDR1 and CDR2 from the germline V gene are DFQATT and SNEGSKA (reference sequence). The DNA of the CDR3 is TGCAGTGCGCTTCGGACTAGCGGGGGGGCCCGGGAGACCCAGTACTTC. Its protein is CSALRTSGGARETQYF.